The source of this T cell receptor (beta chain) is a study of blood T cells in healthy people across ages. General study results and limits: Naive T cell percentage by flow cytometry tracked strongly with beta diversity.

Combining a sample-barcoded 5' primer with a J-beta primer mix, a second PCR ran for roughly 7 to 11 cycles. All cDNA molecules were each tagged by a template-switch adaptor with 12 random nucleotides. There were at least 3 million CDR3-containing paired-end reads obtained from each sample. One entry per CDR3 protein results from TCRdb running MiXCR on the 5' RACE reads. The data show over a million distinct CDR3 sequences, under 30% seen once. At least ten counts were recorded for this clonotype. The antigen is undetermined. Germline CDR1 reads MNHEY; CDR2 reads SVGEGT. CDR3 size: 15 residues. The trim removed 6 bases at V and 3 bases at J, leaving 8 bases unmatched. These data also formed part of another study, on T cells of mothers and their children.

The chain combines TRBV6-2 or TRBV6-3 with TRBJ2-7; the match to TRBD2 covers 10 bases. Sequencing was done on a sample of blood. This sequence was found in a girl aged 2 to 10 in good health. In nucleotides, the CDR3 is TGTGCCAGCAGCCCAGGACTAGCGGCTAGCTACGAGCAGTACTTC. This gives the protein CASSPGLAASYEQYF.